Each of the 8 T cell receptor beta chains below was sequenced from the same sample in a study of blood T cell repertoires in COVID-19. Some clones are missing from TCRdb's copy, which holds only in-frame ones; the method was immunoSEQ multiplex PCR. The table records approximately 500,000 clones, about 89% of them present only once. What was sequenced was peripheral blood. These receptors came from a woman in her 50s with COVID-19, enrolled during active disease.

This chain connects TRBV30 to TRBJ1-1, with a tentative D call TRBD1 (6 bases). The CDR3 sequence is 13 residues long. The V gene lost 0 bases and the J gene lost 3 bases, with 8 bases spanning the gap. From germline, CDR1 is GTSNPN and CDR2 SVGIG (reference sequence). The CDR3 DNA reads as TGTGCCTGGAGTGTGACAGGTTACACTGAAGCTTTCTTT. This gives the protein CAWSVTGYTEAFF.

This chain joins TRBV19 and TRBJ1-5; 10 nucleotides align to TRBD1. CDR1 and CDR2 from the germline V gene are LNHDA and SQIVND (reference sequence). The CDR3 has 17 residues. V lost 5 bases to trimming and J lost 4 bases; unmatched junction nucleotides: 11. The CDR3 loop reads CASSPGQGGLGNQPQHF. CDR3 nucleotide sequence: TGTGCCAGTAGTCCTGGACAGGGGGGTCTGGGGAATCAGCCCCAGCATTTT.

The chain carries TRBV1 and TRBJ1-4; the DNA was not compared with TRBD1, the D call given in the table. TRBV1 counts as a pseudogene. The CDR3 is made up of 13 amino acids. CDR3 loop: CTSRRGRGEKLFF. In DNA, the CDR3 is TGCACCAGCAGAAGGGGCAGGGGTGAAAAACTGTTTTTT.

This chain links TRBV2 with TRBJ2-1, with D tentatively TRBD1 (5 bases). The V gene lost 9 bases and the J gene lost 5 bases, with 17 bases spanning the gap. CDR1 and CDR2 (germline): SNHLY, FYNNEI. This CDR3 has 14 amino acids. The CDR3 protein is CARVLPPRDNEQFF. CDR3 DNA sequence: TGTGCCAGGGTGCTTCCACCCAGGGACAATGAGCAGTTCTTC.

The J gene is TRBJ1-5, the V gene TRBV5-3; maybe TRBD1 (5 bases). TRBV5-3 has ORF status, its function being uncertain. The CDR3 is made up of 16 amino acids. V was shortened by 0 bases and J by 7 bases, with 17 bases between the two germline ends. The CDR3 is CARSLVGQGGDQPQHF. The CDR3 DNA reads TGTGCCAGAAGCTTGGTTGGTCAGGGAGGGGACCAGCCCCAGCATTTT.

CDR3 loop: CASSLNGYEQYF. Here the CDR3 DNA reads TGTGCCAGCAGCTTAAACGGTTACGAGCAGTACTTC. The gene calls are TRBV11-3 and TRBJ2-7, with D unclear. This CDR3 is built from 12 residues. Germline lookup yields CDR1 SGHNT and CDR2 YENEEA. V was shortened by 2 bases and J by 4 bases, with 6 bases between the two germline ends.

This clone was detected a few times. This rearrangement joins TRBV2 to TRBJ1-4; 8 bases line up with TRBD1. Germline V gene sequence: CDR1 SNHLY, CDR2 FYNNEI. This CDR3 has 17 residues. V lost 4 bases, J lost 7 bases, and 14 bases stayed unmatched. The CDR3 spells CASSANPRGTGGEKLFF. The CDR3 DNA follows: TGTGCCAGCAGTGCCAATCCGAGGGGGACAGGAGGTGAAAAACTGTTTTTT.

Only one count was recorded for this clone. The CDR3 sequence is CASSSEWGTDTQYF. The CDR3 DNA sequence: TGTGCCAGCAGCTCGGAGTGGGGCACAGATACGCAGTATTTT. J is TRBJ2-3 and V is TRBV6-6; D unclear. The germline gives CDR1 MNHNY, CDR2 SVGAGI (reference sequence). Between the trimmed V and J ends, which lost 6 bases and 1 base, there was a span of 11 bases. The CDR3 is 14 residues long.